A selection of T cell receptor beta chains follows, all from one sample in a study of cytomegalovirus exposure and HLA in healthy donors. Repertoires were generated with immunoSEQ multiplex PCR, while TCRdb's copy carries only in-frame clones and drops some. Altogether tens of thousands of clones are present, 85% being singletons, with the ten largest covering around 11%. The sequenced material came from PBMCs. Every receptor here comes from a female donor in good health and CMV-seronegative. CDR3s include the opening cysteine and the closing phenylalanine or tryptophan. D genes are given only for firm matches. A row's size may be missing; if present it is once, few, many or a size class.

d_call cdr3_length j_call clone_size v_call cdr3_aa cdr3_nt
NA 14 TRBJ1-1 once TRBV19 CASSVYRLNTEAFF TGTGCCAGTAGTGTGTACAGGTTGAACACTGAAGCTTTCTTT
TRBD2 15 TRBJ2-2 NA TRBV2 CASSRLAGFTGELFF TGTGCCAGCAGTAGACTAGCGGGCTTCACCGGGGAGCTGTTTTTT
TRBD2 15 TRBJ2-7 NA TRBV7-9 CASSLRGGPSYEQYF TGTGCCAGCAGCCTACGGGGGGGGCCCTCCTACGAGCAGTACTTC
NA 14 TRBJ1-2 NA TRBV28 CASSSPGQAYGYTF TGTGCCAGCAGTTCTCCGGGACAAGCCTATGGCTACACCTTC
NA 14 TRBJ2-7 NA TRBV21-1 CASSKERRRLEQYF TGTGCCAGCAGCAAAGAACGTCGGAGGCTCGAGCAGTACTTC
TRBD1 16 TRBJ2-7 NA TRBV15 CATSRDGTGDSYEQYF TGTGCCACCAGCAGAGATGGTACAGGGGACTCCTACGAGCAGTACTTC
TRBD2 14 TRBJ2-5 NA TRBV11-2 CASRIAGGLETQYF TGTGCCAGCAGAATAGCGGGGGGACTAGAGACCCAGTACTTC
TRBD2 16 TRBJ2-7 NA TRBV5-1 CASSLTSTSGRYEQYF TGCGCCAGCAGCTTAACGTCGACTAGCGGGAGGTACGAGCAGTACTTC
TRBD1 15 TRBJ2-2 once TRBV6-5 CASRKQGAGTGELFF TGTGCCAGCAGAAAACAGGGGGCGGGCACCGGGGAGCTGTTTTTT
TRBD2 16 TRBJ2-2 NA TRBV7-2 CASSLVAGVRTGELFF TGTGCCAGCAGCTTAGTAGCGGGAGTACGGACCGGGGAGCTGTTTTTT
NA 14 TRBJ2-6 NA TRBV2 CAIAGVRGANGLTF TGTGCCATTGCGGGAGTAAGGGGGGCCAACGGCCTGACTTTC
NA 14 TRBJ1-5 NA TRBV10-3 CAISESGAGQPQHF TGTGCCATCAGTGAGTCAGGGGCCGGGCAGCCCCAGCATTTT
NA 13 TRBJ1-1 few TRBV10-3 CAIGGWGDTEAFF TGTGCCATCGGCGGTTGGGGGGATACTGAAGCTTTCTTT
NA 15 TRBJ2-7 NA TRBV21-1 CASSTLRDSHYEQYF TGTGCCAGCAGCACGCTCCGGGACAGCCACTACGAGCAGTACTTC
NA 15 TRBJ2-7 NA TRBV7-2 CASSLSSGDPYEQYF TGTGCCAGCAGCTTATCGTCGGGAGACCCCTACGAGCAGTACTTC